This TCR beta chain came from a study of CD8 T cells in ankylosing spondylitis. General study points: Relatively rare in peripheral blood, disease-linked clones were also CD8+.

This clonotype came up many times. Its matching antigen is unknown. Per germline, CDR1 MGHRA and CDR2 YSYEKL. Trimming stripped 0 bases from V and 9 bases from J, with 12 bases between. This CDR3 has 13 amino acids. Each CDR3 protein is one row after TCRdb ran MiXCR on the 5' RACE reads. This table has roughly 230,000 distinct CDR3 sequences, 8% to 9% appearing once. The J gene is TRBJ2-7, the V gene TRBV4-1; D call uncertain. The sequence came from a female donor with ankylosing spondylitis or in good health (not recorded which). The sample taken for sequencing was blood, either unsorted or a sorted T cell fraction (not recorded which). CDR3 sequence reads: CASSQERARGQYF. In DNA, the CDR3 is TGCGCCAGCAGCCAAGAAAGGGCCCGTGGGCAGTACTTC.